What follows are 30 T cell receptor beta chains derived from one specimen sequenced in a study of OX40 agonist ivuxolimab in advanced cancers. Measured with immunoSEQ multiplex PCR; TCRdb has only the in-frame clones, and not every one. The table shows around 150,000 clones, with 93% occurring only once. Sequencing was performed on CD4+ or CD8+ T cells sorted from blood, taken in a trial of the OX40 agonist ivuxolimab. The receptors here all came from an adult with an advanced solid tumor such as melanoma, head and neck, liver or kidney cancer.

Concerning this clone itself: The sample carries other DNA sequences with the same CDR3. The genes are TRBV9 and TRBJ1-1; 8 bases are shared with TRBD1. CDR3 size: 13 residues. The trim removed 0 bases at V and 6 bases at J, leaving 1 base unmatched. Germline CDR1 and CDR2: SGDLS and YYNGEE. CDR3: CASSVVQGAEAFF. CDR3 nucleotide sequence: TGTGCCAGCAGCGTAGTACAGGGGGCTGAAGCTTTCTTT.

The chain joins TRBV28 to TRBJ2-7, with D hard to call. Germline CDR1 reads MDHEN; CDR2 reads SYDVKM. The V end was cut by 3 bases, the J end by 4 bases, with 16 bases between. The CDR3 totals 15 residues. The CDR3 sequence is CASSFNGPLKYEQYF. The CDR3 DNA reads TGTGCCAGCAGTTTTAATGGACCGCTGAAGTACGAGCAGTACTTC.

A note on this clone: A junction boundary mismatches the germline segment, possibly from a read error. The V call is TRBV4-1, the J call TRBJ1-5; 9 nucleotides align to TRBD1. The germline V gene encodes CDR1 MGHRA and CDR2 YSYEKL. This CDR3 is 15 amino acids long. The CDR3 coding sequence is TGTGCCAGCAGCCGCCCCGGGACAGGGAGCCAGCCCCAGCATTTT. It yields the protein CASSRPGTGSQPQHF.

The rearrangement uses TRBV7-8 and TRBJ1-5; D is unresolved. CDR1 and CDR2 (germline): SGHVS, FQNEAQ. CDR3 length equals 15 residues. Trimming stripped 5 bases from V and 7 bases from J, with 18 bases between. In DNA form, the CDR3 reads TGTGCCAGCAGCGCAGACACCCGATCGAAGCAGCCCCAGCATTTT. This gives the protein CASSADTRSKQPQHF.

The chain has TRBV5-1 and TRBJ1-5, with TRBD1 identical over 8 bases. The CDR3 is 16 residues long. The V gene end was trimmed by 0 bases and the J gene end by 5 bases; junction bases not matched to a gene: 7. The V gene's germline CDR1 is SGHRS and CDR2 YFSETQ. The CDR3 region is CASSLGGSGGHQPQHF. The CDR3 DNA reads as TGCGCCAGCAGCTTGGGTGGGTCAGGGGGCCATCAGCCCCAGCATTTT.

The V gene is TRBV9, the J gene TRBJ1-6, with 8 nucleotides matching TRBD1. Looked up from germline, CDR1 is SGDLS and CDR2 is YYNGEE. CDR3 length equals 17 residues. Trimming took 4 bases from V and 11 from J; bases not matched to a gene: 17. CDR3 amino acids: CASSPPTGASIYAPLHF. CDR3 nucleotide sequence: TGTGCCAGCAGCCCACCGACAGGGGCGTCCATCTACGCACCCCTCCACTTT. Filled out from reference TRBV9 and TRBJ1-6, the complete variable domain reads DSGVTQTPKHLITATGQRVTLRCSPRSGDLSVYWYQQSLDQGLQFLIQYYNGEERAKGNILERFSAQQFPDLHSELNLSSLELGDSALYFCASSPPTGASIYAPLHFGNGTRLTVT.

The chain carries TRBV2 and TRBJ2-7; 10 bases align to TRBD2. Losses at the gene ends were 4 bases for V and 1 base for J; bases not matched to a gene: 4. This CDR3 region has 15 residues. Looked up from germline, CDR1 is SNHLY and CDR2 is FYNNEI. Here the CDR3 reads CASSAPLAGSYEQYF. The CDR3 DNA is TGTGCCAGCAGTGCCCCACTAGCGGGATCCTACGAGCAGTACTTC.

V and J are TRBV7-2 and TRBJ2-1; D uncertain. This CDR3 has 16 amino acids. V lost 2 bases and J 4 bases, leaving 15 bases between the germline ends. Germline CDR1 and CDR2: SGHTA and FQGNSA. The CDR3 coding sequence is TGTGCCAGCAGCTTACGACCTACTCGGGTTTACAATGAGCAGTTCTTC. Its protein product is CASSLRPTRVYNEQFF.

The CDR3 region is CACNRVEGGELFF. In nucleotides, the CDR3 is TGTGCCTGCAATAGGGTTGAGGGCGGGGAGCTGTTTTTT. The rearrangement uses TRBV30 and TRBJ2-2; perhaps TRBD2 as D (5 bases). Germline CDR1 GTSNPN, CDR2 SVGIG (reference sequence). The CDR3 runs to 13 residues. V was shortened by 6 bases and J by 7 bases, with 15 bases between the two germline ends. Complete variable domain (other parts from reference TRBV30 and TRBJ2-2): SQTIHQWPATLVQPVGSPLSLECTVEGTSNPNLYWYRQAAGRGLQLLFYSVGIGQISSEVPQNLSASRPQDRQFILSSKKLLLSDSGFYLCACNRVEGGELFFGEGSRLTVL.

This clone has a single count. V gene TRBV11-2 combines with J gene TRBJ1-3, with 7 bases identical to TRBD1. This CDR3 has 14 residues. V trimming: 4 bases; J trimming: 6 bases; junction bases outside the gene matches: 6. Germline V gene sequence: CDR1 SGHAT, CDR2 FQNNGV. This CDR3 is CASSSRQGQNTIYF. CDR3 sequence (DNA): TGTGCCAGCAGCTCTCGACAGGGACAAAACACCATATATTTT.

This chain joins TRBV11-3 and TRBJ2-3; TRBD2 agrees at 9 bases. The germline gives CDR1 SGHNT, CDR2 YENEEA. J gave up 5 bases and V 4 bases, and 10 bases lay outside the gene matches. The CDR3 runs 16 residues. CDR3 amino acids: CASSSGTSLGGDTQYF. As DNA, the CDR3 is TGTGCCAGCAGCTCCGGGACTAGCCTTGGGGGAGATACGCAGTATTTT.

This clone was seen just once. The rearrangement joins TRBV6-4 to TRBJ1-2; the D gene is possibly TRBD1 (5 bases). V was clipped by 7 bases and J by 8 bases, with 20 bases between them. The CDR3 consists of 14 residues. Germline CDR1 reads MRHNA; CDR2 reads SNTAGT. The DNA for the CDR3 is TGTGCCAGCAACCCGGGACTGAGTTCGGGGGGCTACACCTTC. Translation: CASNPGLSSGGYTF.

The gene calls are TRBV10-3 and TRBJ1-5, with TRBD1 identical over 7 bases. Germline V lookup: CDR1 ENHRY, CDR2 SYGVKD. Unmatched junction bases numbered 13, after V lost 0 bases and J lost 5 bases. The length of the CDR3 is 18 residues. The CDR3 nucleotides are TGTGCCATCAGTGAGTCCCCCCTCCGACAGGGCCCCCATCAGCCCCAGCATTTT. Translating gives CAISESPLRQGPHQPQHF.

There are a few counts of this clone. V gene TRBV2 combines with J gene TRBJ1-5; D is ambiguous. The CDR3 is 15 residues long. Looked up from germline, CDR1 is SNHLY and CDR2 is FYNNEI. Trimming stripped 4 bases from V and 3 bases from J, with 13 bases between. For the CDR3, the DNA is TGTGCCAGCAGTGTTAACGAAGGGAACAATCAGCCCCAGCATTTT. Translation: CASSVNEGNNQPQHF.

The rearrangement joins TRBV7-2 to TRBJ1-1; weak D call: TRBD1 (5 bases). The CDR3 sequence is 15 residues long. V was clipped by 5 bases and J by 0 bases, with 13 bases between them. Germline V gene lookup returns CDR1 SGHTA and CDR2 FQGNSA. Here the CDR3 reads CASSPRQIMNTEAFF. CDR3 DNA sequence: TGTGCCAGCAGCCCCCGACAGATCATGAACACTGAAGCTTTCTTT.

V is TRBV6-1 and J is TRBJ1-5; TRBD1 aligns across 9 bases. The CDR3 is made up of 17 amino acids. Looked up from germline, CDR1 is MNHNS and CDR2 is SASEGT. Unmatched junction bases numbered 10, after V lost 4 bases and J lost 3 bases. CDR3 sequence: CASSAGTGFSFNQPQHF. In DNA, the CDR3 is TGTGCCAGCAGTGCCGGGACAGGGTTCTCTTTCAATCAGCCCCAGCATTTT.

This chain connects TRBV7-2 to TRBJ1-2; D not resolved. The germline gives CDR1 SGHTA, CDR2 FQGNSA. This CDR3 comprises 12 residues. V was clipped by 5 bases and J by 1 base, with 5 bases between them. CDR3 loop: CASSPDNYGYTF. The CDR3 DNA follows: TGTGCCAGCAGCCCAGATAACTATGGCTACACCTTC.

Comment on this clone: At one of its ends the junction is not consistent with the germline gene, which may arise from a read error. The genes are TRBV7-2 and TRBJ2-7, with 11 bases fitting TRBD2. The CDR3 is 12 amino acids. CDR1 is SGHTA, CDR2 FQGNSA, per germline. CDR3 region: CASSEGLAERYF. The CDR3 nucleotides are TGTGCCAGCAGCGAGGGACTAGCGGAGCGGTACTTC.

The chain combines TRBV5-8 with TRBJ2-2, with TRBD1 matching 10 bases. The J segment lost 8 bases and the V segment lost 0 bases, leaving 7 bases of the junction unmatched. CDR1 and CDR2 (germline): SGHTS, YDEGEE. This CDR3 contains 16 residues. The CDR3 sequence is CASSLDPGTGEGELFF. CDR3 coding DNA: TGTGCCAGCAGCTTGGACCCTGGGACAGGGGAAGGGGAGCTGTTTTTT.

The chain joins TRBV4-3 to TRBJ1-4, with unresolved D. The CDR3 extends over 15 amino acids. V was cut by 0 bases and J by 11 bases, with 16 bases left in between. Germline CDR1 is LGHNA and CDR2 is YSLEER. In DNA, the CDR3 is TGCGCCAGCAGCCAAGAAGAAGTGGGCTTTTGGAAACTGTTTTTT. The encoded protein is CASSQEEVGFWKLFF.

The chain employs TRBV28 and TRBJ1-4; no reliable D call. The CDR3 totals 12 residues. V dropped 6 bases and J dropped 8 bases, with 10 bases sitting between them. Germline CDR1 is MDHEN and CDR2 is SYDVKM. The CDR3 DNA follows: TGTGCCAGCAGGGCAGAGGTGGAAAAACTGTTTTTT. This codes for CASRAEVEKLFF.

The chain combines TRBV5-1 with TRBJ2-2, with a tentative D call TRBD1 (5 bases). V was pared by 6 bases and J by 3 bases, with 15 bases between. CDR1 is SGHRS, CDR2 YFSETQ, per germline. The CDR3 runs to 15 residues. Here the CDR3 DNA reads TGCGCCAGCACCACGGCGCTAGGGGACACCGGGGAGCTGTTTTTT. Translated: CASTTALGDTGELFF.

This rearrangement joins TRBV11-2 to TRBJ2-7; 9 bases are shared with TRBD1. V was pared by 6 bases and J by 2 bases, with 8 bases of the junction left unmatched. The CDR3 extends over 15 amino acids. The germline CDR1 and CDR2 sequences are SGHAT and FQNNGV. CDR3 DNA: TGTGCCAGCAGTTCAGGGACAGGGAGGCCCTACGAGCAGTACTTC. This codes for CASSSGTGRPYEQYF.

This clone was found a few times. This sequence joins TRBV5-6 and TRBJ1-1; D is unclear. The V end was cut by 2 bases, the J end by 1 base, with 9 bases between. Germline V gene data show CDR1 as SGHDT and CDR2 as YYEEEE. This CDR3 has 14 amino acids. The CDR3 loop is CASSFGHTNTEAFF. DNA for the CDR3: TGTGCCAGCAGCTTTGGGCACACGAACACTGAAGCTTTCTTT.

The chain recombines TRBV6-6 with TRBJ2-7; D gene ambiguous. Per germline, CDR1 MNHNY and CDR2 SVGAGI (reference sequence). The length of the CDR3 is 13 residues. Trimming stripped 0 bases from V and 6 bases from J, with 9 bases between. The CDR3, as DNA: TGTGCCAGCAGTTACTCGATCGGTGGCGAGCAGTACTTC. Translated, it gives CASSYSIGGEQYF.

This clone came up a few times. The rearrangement uses TRBV5-1 and TRBJ2-7; 8 bases fit TRBD2. The V and J ends lost 4 bases and 5 bases, in that order; junction bases with no gene match: 8. The CDR3 extends over 14 amino acids. Germline assignment: CDR1 SGHRS and CDR2 YFSETQ. CDR3 bases: TGCGCCAGCAGCCCGGGGGGGCGGGGAGACGAGCAGTACTTC. Protein product: CASSPGGRGDEQYF.

V is TRBV7-2 and J is TRBJ1-3; D not certain. V dropped 8 bases and J dropped 4 bases, with 15 bases sitting between them. Germline V gives CDR1 SGHTA, CDR2 FQGNSA. This CDR3 has 14 residues. In DNA, the CDR3 is TGTGCCAGCCGTCCTCCGGGAATGGGAAACACCATATATTTT. Protein product: CASRPPGMGNTIYF.

The V call is TRBV18, the J call TRBJ1-5, with TRBD1 matching over 7 bases. Germline trimming cut 6 bases from V and 7 bases from J; bases unmatched to any gene: 9. Germline V gene lookup returns CDR1 KGHSH and CDR2 LQKENI. The length of the CDR3 is 14 residues. The CDR3 sequence is CASSSDRARQPQHF. The CDR3 DNA sequence: TGTGCCAGCTCCTCCGACAGGGCCCGGCAGCCCCAGCATTTT.

The V call is TRBV30, the J call TRBJ2-7; 9 positions match TRBD1. This CDR3 is built from 14 residues. After removal of 2 bases from V and 6 bases from J, the junction contained 8 bases not matched to a gene. CDR1 and CDR2 (germline): GTSNPN, SVGIG (reference sequence). The CDR3 loop reads CAWSLGQGGGEQYF. CDR3 sequence (DNA): TGTGCCTGGAGTCTGGGACAGGGAGGGGGCGAGCAGTACTTC.

J is TRBJ2-1 and V is TRBV7-9; 11 positions agree with TRBD2. The CDR3 consists of 15 residues. Germline V gives CDR1 SEHNR, CDR2 FQNEAQ (reference sequence). Germline trimming cut 7 bases from V and 5 bases from J; bases unmatched to any gene: 7. CDR3 sequence (DNA): TGTGCCAGCACCGAACTAGCGGGAGTTAACAATGAGCAGTTCTTC. It specifies CASTELAGVNNEQFF.